The 28 T cell receptor beta chains below come from one sample, sequenced in a study of cytomegalovirus exposure and HLA in healthy donors. This PCR relied on a set of 60 Vbeta primers and 13 Jbeta primers. Generated by immunoSEQ multiplex PCR, the TCRdb table keeps only in-frame clones and is missing some. The data show 100,000 to 150,000 clones, with roughly 74% seen just once and roughly 4% held by the top ten. Sample: PBMCs. All receptors come from a man between 40 and 49 years old in good health and CMV-seronegative.

The chain carries TRBV27 and TRBJ2-3; 11 bases agree with TRBD2. The V gene's germline CDR1 is MNHEY and CDR2 SMNVEV (reference sequence). The CDR3 has 14 residues. J was trimmed by 8 bases and V by 6 bases; bases with no gene match: 7. The CDR3 region is CASRVAGGSVTQYF. The CDR3 DNA is TGTGCCAGCAGAGTAGCGGGGGGGTCGGTTACGCAGTATTTT.

This chain links TRBV9 with TRBJ1-3; D perhaps matches TRBD1 (6 bases). The V gene lost 4 bases and the J gene lost 0 bases, with 17 bases spanning the gap. Germline-derived CDR1 and CDR2 are SGDLS and YYNGEE. The CDR3 is made up of 17 amino acids. The CDR3 coding sequence is TGTGCCAGCAGCAGCGAGGGTGACAGGACCTCTGGAAACACCATATATTTT. Translating gives CASSSEGDRTSGNTIYF.

V usage is TRBV11-2 and J usage is TRBJ2-7, with TRBD1 matching 8 bases. The junction had 14 bases not matched to a gene; V was cut back by 6 bases and J by 7 bases. The CDR3 is 15 amino acids. Germline CDR1 reads SGHAT; CDR2 reads FQNNGV. CDR3 DNA sequence: TGTGCCAGCAGGAAATCGGGACAGGCGGAGTCGGAGCAGTACTTC. Its translation: CASRKSGQAESEQYF.

The chain employs TRBV6-1 and TRBJ2-3, with D possibly being TRBD2 (6 bases). Germline V gene lookup returns CDR1 MNHNS and CDR2 SASEGT. V was clipped by 6 bases and J by 3 bases, with 16 bases between them. This CDR3 region has 15 residues. The CDR3 DNA reads TGTGCCAGCAGGGTGGGAACGGGGGATACAGATACGCAGTATTTT. This gives the protein CASRVGTGDTDTQYF.

Only a few counts were recorded for this clone. The J gene is TRBJ2-7, the V gene TRBV25-1, with D tentatively TRBD1 (6 bases). Germline V gene sequence: CDR1 MGHDK, CDR2 SYGVNS. V lost 7 bases, J lost 0 bases, and 10 bases lay in between. This CDR3 is built from 13 residues. CDR3 region: CASTRDISYEQYF. CDR3 sequence (DNA): TGTGCCAGCACCCGGGACATCTCCTACGAGCAGTACTTC.

The V gene is TRBV7-2, the J gene TRBJ1-1; D is perhaps TRBD1 (6 bases). The CDR3 has 14 amino acids. Trimming pared 2 bases from V and 3 bases from J, leaving 10 bases between. CDR1 SGHTA and CDR2 FQGNSA come from the germline V gene. In DNA form, the CDR3 reads TGTGCCAGCAGCTTAAGGGGGTGGGACACTGAAGCTTTCTTT. Translated: CASSLRGWDTEAFF.

The chain carries TRBV19 and TRBJ1-5, with 8 bases that match TRBD1. This CDR3 region has 15 residues. Germline loops: CDR1 LNHDA, CDR2 SQIVND (reference sequence). V lost 7 bases to trimming and J lost 2 bases; unmatched junction nucleotides: 7. DNA for the CDR3: TGTGCCAGTACCCATGCAGGGGGCGGCAATCAGCCCCAGCATTTT. Protein: CASTHAGGGNQPQHF.

This clone showed up just a few times. The chain is built from TRBV9 and TRBJ2-1; D is undetermined. The germline V and J ends were trimmed by 3 bases and 3 bases, with 16 bases remaining between them. The V gene's germline CDR1 is SGDLS and CDR2 YYNGEE. The CDR3 totals 16 residues. CDR3 sequence: CASSALNNPYYNEQFF. The CDR3 DNA reads as TGTGCCAGCAGCGCCCTCAATAACCCCTACTACAATGAGCAGTTCTTC.

This chain joins TRBV4-1 and TRBJ2-2, with TRBD2 matching 9 bases. Germline loops: CDR1 MGHRA, CDR2 YSYEKL. With 1 base clipped from V and 5 bases from J, the junction kept 8 bases outside the gene matches. This CDR3 comprises 17 residues. CDR3: CASSQVGRGGGTGELFF. DNA of the CDR3: TGCGCCAGCAGCCAAGTGGGGCGGGGGGGCGGTACCGGGGAGCTGTTTTTT.

This rearrangement joins TRBV6-1 to TRBJ2-3; TRBD2 matches 11 bases. From germline, CDR1 is MNHNS and CDR2 SASEGT. Germline trimming cut 0 bases from V and 2 bases from J; bases unmatched to any gene: 7. The length of the CDR3 is 18 residues. DNA for the CDR3: TGTGCCAGCAGTGAAGCCCCTAGCGGGGGGCTCCACACAGATACGCAGTATTTT. Residues: CASSEAPSGGLHTDTQYF.

The chain has TRBV5-1 and TRBJ1-3; possibly TRBD1 for D (5 bases). There are 14 residues in the CDR3. V was pared by 3 bases and J by 3 bases, with 10 bases between. The germline CDR1 and CDR2 sequences are SGHRS and YFSETQ. In DNA, the CDR3 is TGCGCCAGCAGCTCGGCAGGGTTTGGAAACACCATATATTTT. Translation gives CASSSAGFGNTIYF.

V usage is TRBV6-1 and J usage is TRBJ1-4, with D uncertain. The CDR3 totals 15 residues. Germline V gives CDR1 MNHNS, CDR2 SASEGT. V lost 3 bases, J lost 8 bases, and 16 bases lay in between. The chain's CDR3 is CASSDFERNGEKLFF. The CDR3 bases are TGTGCCAGCAGTGATTTTGAAAGGAACGGGGAAAAACTGTTTTTT.

The sample holds one count of this clone. V and J are TRBV5-5 and TRBJ2-3, with 11 bases identical to TRBD2. The length of the CDR3 is 16 residues. The germline V gene encodes CDR1 SGHKS and CDR2 YYEKEE (reference sequence). V was clipped by 2 bases and J by 5 bases; unmatched bases: 7. As DNA, the CDR3 is TGTGCCAGCAGCTTACTAGCGGGGGAATCCCTAGATACGCAGTATTTT. Protein sequence: CASSLLAGESLDTQYF.

The V gene is TRBV27, the J gene TRBJ1-5; 12 bases are shared with TRBD1. Per the germline V gene, CDR1 is MNHEY and CDR2 is SMNVEV (reference sequence). The CDR3 is made up of 17 amino acids. V lost 4 bases to trimming and J lost 0 bases; unmatched junction nucleotides: 4. This chain's CDR3 is CASSSGQGAYSNQPQHF. The CDR3 DNA is TGTGCCAGCAGTTCGGGACAGGGGGCTTATAGCAATCAGCCCCAGCATTTT.

The V and J genes are TRBV5-4 and TRBJ2-3; TRBD2 matches at 8 bases. The CDR3 length is 15 residues. V lost 4 bases and J lost 4; bases outside the gene matches: 8. Germline CDR1 and CDR2: SGHNT and YYREEE (reference sequence). CDR3 sequence reads: CASSTGGQGSDTQYF. The CDR3 DNA follows: TGTGCCAGCAGCACGGGGGGGCAGGGCTCAGATACGCAGTATTTT.

This clone has only a few counts. The chain employs TRBV4-3 and TRBJ1-6; D is undetermined. The CDR3 runs to 15 residues. CDR1 and CDR2 from the germline V gene are LGHNA and YSLEER. Between the trimmed V and J ends, which lost 0 bases and 6 bases, there was a span of 9 bases. CDR3 in amino acids: CASSQELHLNSPLHF. Written as DNA, the CDR3 is TGCGCCAGCAGCCAAGAACTCCATCTTAATTCACCCCTCCACTTT.

This clone turned up a few times. The V gene is TRBV7-8, the J gene TRBJ1-2; TRBD1 agrees at 8 bases. This CDR3 comprises 17 residues. V was clipped by 5 bases and J by 7 bases; unmatched bases: 18. Per germline, CDR1 SGHVS and CDR2 FQNEAQ. The CDR3 DNA reads TGTGCCAGCAGCAGCTTCCGCACGGGGCAGGGGGCTCTTGGCTACACCTTC. Residues: CASSSFRTGQGALGYTF.

The chain uses TRBV6-4 and TRBJ2-2, with 10 bases that match TRBD2. V shed 6 bases, J shed 4 bases, and the junction held 5 bases outside the gene matches. The CDR3 contains 15 residues. Germline CDR1 reads MRHNA; CDR2 reads SNTAGT. DNA of the CDR3: TGTGCCAGCAGCGAACTAGCGGGACGCACCGGGGAGCTGTTTTTT. Translation: CASSELAGRTGELFF.

This sequence joins TRBV19 and TRBJ2-1; weak D call: TRBD2 (6 bases). Trimming shortened V by 5 bases and J by 0 bases, and 11 bases separated the two germline ends. The germline V gene encodes CDR1 LNHDA and CDR2 SQIVND (reference sequence). This CDR3 is built from 15 residues. For the CDR3, the DNA is TGTGCCAGTAGTGGGGACGGGAGCTCCTACAATGAGCAGTTCTTC. This gives the protein CASSGDGSSYNEQFF.

The CDR3 DNA follows: TGCGCCAGCAGGACAGATCAATATAATTCACCCCTCCACTTT. It yields the protein CASRTDQYNSPLHF. This chain connects TRBV5-1 to TRBJ1-6, with a weak D call TRBD1 (5 bases). Germline V gene sequence: CDR1 SGHRS, CDR2 YFSETQ. V was cut by 5 bases and J by 4 bases, with 10 bases left in between. This CDR3 contains 14 residues.

The chain employs TRBV28 and TRBJ1-5; no reliable D call. Germline CDR1 is MDHEN and CDR2 is SYDVKM. V was cut by 7 bases and J by 9 bases, with 13 bases left in between. The CDR3 consists of 12 residues. CDR3: CASMGDERPQHF. In nucleotides, the CDR3 is TGTGCCAGCATGGGCGACGAACGGCCCCAGCATTTT.

The gene calls are TRBV12-5 and TRBJ2-3; D might be TRBD1 (8 bases). Germline V gene lookup returns CDR1 LGHNT and CDR2 FRNRAP. V shed 5 bases and J shed 2 bases, with 17 bases lying between them. CDR3 length: 16 residues. Written as DNA, the CDR3 is TGTGCTAGTGGTCGAACAGGGGGGGCCCACACAGATACGCAGTATTTT. It encodes CASGRTGGAHTDTQYF.

The chain couples TRBV28 to TRBJ2-7, with 7 bases matching TRBD2. Unmatched junction bases numbered 16, after V lost 6 bases and J lost 5 bases. Per the germline V gene, CDR1 is MDHEN and CDR2 is SYDVKM. The CDR3 contains 16 residues. CDR3 loop: CASRTLAGGGYHEQYF. CDR3 in DNA: TGTGCCAGCAGAACCCTAGCCGGCGGGGGTTACCACGAGCAGTACTTC.

J is TRBJ2-7 and V is TRBV28; possibly TRBD2 for D (5 bases). The V end lost 6 bases, the J end lost 3 bases, and 15 bases lay between the germline ends. CDR1 and CDR2 (germline): MDHEN, SYDVKM. This CDR3 has 14 amino acids. The DNA for the CDR3 is TGTGCCAGCAGCCCACCCGGGAACCTCTACGAGCAGTACTTC. This translates into CASSPPGNLYEQYF.

This chain links TRBV5-4 with TRBJ2-3; the D is unclear. The CDR3 is 15 amino acids. Germline V CDR1 and CDR2: SGHNT, YYREEE (reference sequence). V gave up 4 bases and J gave up 0 bases, with 12 bases separating them. CDR3 sequence: CASSLLGPSTDTQYF. The CDR3 coding sequence is TGTGCCAGCAGCCTGTTGGGCCCTAGCACAGATACGCAGTATTTT.

This clone was seen more than once but under ten times. This rearrangement joins TRBV19 to TRBJ1-2; tentatively, D is TRBD1 (6 bases). Germline CDR1 and CDR2: LNHDA and SQIVND (reference sequence). V gave up 10 bases and J gave up 6 bases, with 27 bases separating them. The CDR3 runs to 16 residues. The CDR3 loop is CATNLSGRGRMDGYTF. In DNA form, the CDR3 reads TGTGCCACTAATCTCTCTGGCAGGGGACGAATGGATGGCTACACCTTC.

With regard to this clone: The same CDR3 arises from other DNA sequences in this sample as well. The chain is built from TRBV27 and TRBJ2-2; D is undetermined. The V and J ends lost 2 bases and 6 bases respectively, with 4 bases between them. The V gene's germline CDR1 is MNHEY and CDR2 SMNVEV (reference sequence). This CDR3 contains 12 residues. The DNA for the CDR3 is TGTGCCAGCAGTTTAGCGTCCGGGGAGCTGTTTTTT. This sequence encodes CASSLASGELFF.

The chain couples TRBV7-2 to TRBJ1-1, with 8 bases aligning to TRBD1. This CDR3 has 17 amino acids. Germline values: CDR1 SGHTA, CDR2 FQGNSA. V gave up 1 base and J gave up 0 bases; unmatched junction bases: 7. CDR3: CASSLVLTGALNTEAFF. CDR3 nucleotide sequence: TGTGCCAGCAGCTTAGTTTTGACAGGGGCGTTGAACACTGAAGCTTTCTTT.